By frequency, the clone carrying this T cell receptor (beta chain) registers large (0.1 to 1%). Its antigen is undetermined. The data derive from a study of cytomegalovirus exposure and HLA in healthy donors. Study summary: Of the donors genotyped, several hundred in all, 75% to 85% fell in the Caucasian-associated ancestry cluster.

Findings of the study overall: Per a prior analysis, the majority of TCR beta V segments were productive roughly 87% or roughly 30% of the time.

PCR used 60 Vbeta primers and 13 Jbeta primers. Produced via immunoSEQ multiplex PCR; TCRdb's table is partial and in-frame only. The sample's table shows roughly 57,000 clones. This CDR3 comprises 15 residues. Germline V CDR1 and CDR2: MNHNY, SVGAGI (reference sequence). J was trimmed by 7 bases and V by 5 bases; bases with no gene match: 7. This receptor was obtained from a woman aged 25 to 39 in good health and CMV-seropositive. Sequenced input: PBMCs. The rearrangement joins TRBV6-6 to TRBJ1-6, with 8 bases that match TRBD1. DNA for the CDR3: TGTGCCAGCAGTACCGACAGGGGCGTCAATTCACCCCTCCACTTT. Residues: CASSTDRGVNSPLHF.